Sequencing of this T cell receptor beta chain was carried out in a study of cytomegalovirus exposure and HLA in healthy donors. For the study at large: The Caucasian-associated ancestry cluster contained approximately 81% of the approximately 400 genotyped donors.

Germline loops: CDR1 SGDLS, CDR2 YYNGEE. V gave up 2 bases and J gave up 4 bases; unmatched junction bases: 5. The CDR3 runs 17 residues. The PCR had 60 Vbeta and 13 Jbeta primers. The assay was immunoSEQ multiplex PCR, and TCRdb's table has in-frame clones only and misses some. This table holds about 120,000 clones, about 80% found once. This clone was recorded once. Its cognate antigen is unknown. Findings and limits, study-wide: When analyzed later, a missense DCLRE1C variant was found to be linked to TCR beta V- and J-gene trimming.

This chain links TRBV9 with TRBJ2-5, with 16 bases lining up with TRBD2. The sequence came from a woman aged 35 to 49 in good health and CMV-seropositive. The material sequenced was PBMCs. The CDR3 DNA reads TGTGCCAGCAGCGTCTCCGGGACTAGCGGGGGGGCAGAGACCCAGTACTTC. Translation gives CASSVSGTSGGAETQYF.